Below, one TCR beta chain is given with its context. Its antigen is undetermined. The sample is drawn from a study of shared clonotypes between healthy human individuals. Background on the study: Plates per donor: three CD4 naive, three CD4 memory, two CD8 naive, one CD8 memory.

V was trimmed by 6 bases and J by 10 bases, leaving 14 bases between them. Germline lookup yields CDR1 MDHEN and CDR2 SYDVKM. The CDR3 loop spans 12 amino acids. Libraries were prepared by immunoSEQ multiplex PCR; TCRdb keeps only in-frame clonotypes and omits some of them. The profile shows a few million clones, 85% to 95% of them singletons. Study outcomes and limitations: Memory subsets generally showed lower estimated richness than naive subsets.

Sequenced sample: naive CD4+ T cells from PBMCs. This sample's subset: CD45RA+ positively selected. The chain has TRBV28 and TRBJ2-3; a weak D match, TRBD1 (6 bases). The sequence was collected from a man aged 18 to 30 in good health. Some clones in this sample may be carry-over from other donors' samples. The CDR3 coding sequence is TGTGCCAGCAGCACCCCGACAGGTGCGCAGTATTTT. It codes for CASSTPTGAQYF.